This T cell receptor beta chain derives from a study of cytomegalovirus exposure and HLA in healthy donors. This CDR3 has 15 amino acids. Trimming took off 1 base at V and 4 bases at J, with 13 bases between the two ends. The germline V gene encodes CDR1 LGHNA and CDR2 YNFKEQ. Donors likely had unrecorded immune exposures despite being nominally healthy when sampled. Notes on this clone: No antigen is known for it.

Overall study results and limits: Association of a missense DCLRE1C variant with TCR beta V- and J-gene trimming was reported in a later analysis. An apparent linkage of common viral pathogens to several of the most significant clusters emerged in a later analysis.

The PCR made use of 60 Vbeta and 13 Jbeta primers. Sequencing used immunoSEQ multiplex PCR; TCRdb keeps in-frame clones, though not all of them. This sample's clone table lists roughly 50,000 clones. V is TRBV4-2 and J is TRBJ1-2, with D possibly TRBD1 on 6 matching bases. This receptor was identified in a male donor in good health and CMV-seropositive. The sequencing input was PBMCs. CDR3 protein: CASSQGQGLSYGYTF. DNA for the CDR3: TGTGCCAGCAGCCAAGGGCAGGGGCTGAGCTATGGCTACACCTTC.